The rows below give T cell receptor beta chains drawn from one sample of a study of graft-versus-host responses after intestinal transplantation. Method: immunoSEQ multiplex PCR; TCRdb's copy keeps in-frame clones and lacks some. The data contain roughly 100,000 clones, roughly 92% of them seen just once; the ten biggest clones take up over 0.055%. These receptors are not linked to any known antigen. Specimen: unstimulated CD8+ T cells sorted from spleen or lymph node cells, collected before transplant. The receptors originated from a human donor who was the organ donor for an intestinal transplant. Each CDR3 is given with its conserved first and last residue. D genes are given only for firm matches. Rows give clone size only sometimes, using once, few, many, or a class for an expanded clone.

TGTGCCAGCAGCCAACTAGCATCCCCTAGCACAGATACGCAGTATTTT	CASSQLASPSTDTQYF	-	TRBV7-9	TRBJ2-3	-
TGTGCCACCAGTGGGCCGGTTAGCACTGAAGCTTTCTTT	CATSGPVSTEAFF	-	TRBV15	TRBJ1-1	-
TGTGCCACCAGCAGCCGACTAGCCTACGAGCAGCACTTC	CATSSRLAYEQHF	TRBD2	TRBV15	TRBJ2-7	-
TGCAGCGCGGGACTAGCGGGGGCCTACAATGAGCAGTTCTTC	CSAGLAGAYNEQFF	TRBD2	TRBV29-1	TRBJ2-1	once
TGTGCCTGGAGTGCCAAACACAGGGGAGGCACTGAAGCTTTCTTT	CAWSAKHRGGTEAFF	TRBD1	TRBV30	TRBJ1-1	-
TGCGCCAGCAGTGGTACAGGGGGCGTAAGGGGCAATCAGCCCCAGCATTTT	CASSGTGGVRGNQPQHF	TRBD1	TRBV10-2	TRBJ1-5	-
TGTGCCAGCAGTTCCCTAGCGGGGAGTCCCTACGAGCAGTACTTC	CASSSLAGSPYEQYF	TRBD2	TRBV27	TRBJ2-7	-
TGTGCCAGCAGCTTATTCGGAGGGGGGGCCTCCCGGGAGACCCAGTACTTC	CASSLFGGGASRETQYF	-	TRBV7-8	TRBJ2-5	-
TGTGCCAGCAGCTTAACACAGAAAACTAATGAAAAACTGTTTTTT	CASSLTQKTNEKLFF	-	TRBV7-9	TRBJ1-4	-
TGTGCCAGCAGTTTTTCTACGGGGGGCCGTGGCTACACCTTC	CASSFSTGGRGYTF	-	TRBV28	TRBJ1-2	-
TGTGCCAGCAGTGCTGGACCGGGACTAGCGGGCCAAGGCCAATTCTACGAGCAGTACTTC	CASSAGPGLAGQGQFYEQYF	TRBD2	TRBV28	TRBJ2-7	-
TGTGCCAGCAGCCGACGAGGACTAGCGGGAGGGTGGGGAGAGACCCAGTACTTC	CASSRRGLAGGWGETQYF	TRBD2	TRBV11-2	TRBJ2-5	-
TGTGCCAGCAGCAAAAGGACTAGCGGCTACACCGGGGAGCTGTTTTTT	CASSKRTSGYTGELFF	TRBD2	TRBV13	TRBJ2-2	-
TGTGCCAGCAGTTTATCCGCGGACAGGGCGACCTCCTACGAGCAGTACTTC	CASSLSADRATSYEQYF	TRBD1	TRBV27	TRBJ2-7	-
TGTGCCATCAGTGAACAATCGACAGGGCTCCCTATGGGCTACACCTTC	CAISEQSTGLPMGYTF	TRBD1	TRBV10-3	TRBJ1-2	-
TGTGCCAGCAGTTCAACCCAGGGGATGGCTAATGAAAAACTGTTTTTT	CASSSTQGMANEKLFF	-	TRBV28	TRBJ1-4	-
TGTGCCAGCAGCCTGGAGGCCGATAGCTCCTACGAGCAGTACTTC	CASSLEADSSYEQYF	-	TRBV7-2	TRBJ2-7	-
TGCGCCAGCAGCCAAGATGTAGGGGCCCCCTACAATGAGCAGTTCTTC	CASSQDVGAPYNEQFF	-	TRBV4-1	TRBJ2-1	-
TGTGCCTGGAGTGCTACAGATACGCAGTATTTT	CAWSATDTQYF	-	TRBV30	TRBJ2-3	-
TGTGCCAGCAGCGTAGGGACAGGGGTCACTGAAGCTTTCTTT	CASSVGTGVTEAFF	TRBD1	TRBV9	TRBJ1-1	-
TGTGCCAGCAGCAATTGTGGCCAGGACAGGAAGCTTTATAGCAATCAGCCCCAGCATTTT	CASSNCGQDRKLYSNQPQHF	-	TRBV21-1	TRBJ1-5	-
TGTGCCAGCAGCGGAGGACTAGCGGGCGTGGGAGAGCAGTTCTTC	CASSGGLAGVGEQFF	TRBD2	TRBV9	TRBJ2-1	-
TGTGCCAGCAGCCGAATTTTGGACAGGGGGCCCTACGAGCAGTACTTC	CASSRILDRGPYEQYF	TRBD1	TRBV7-9	TRBJ2-7	-
TGTGCCTGGAGTGTGGGAGGTCACTCCTACGAGCAGTACTTC	CAWSVGGHSYEQYF	-	TRBV30	TRBJ2-7	-
TGTGCCAGCAGCCGAACCAGCTCTGGGGCCAACGTCCTGACTTTC	CASSRTSSGANVLTF	-	TRBV28	TRBJ2-6	-
TGCGCCAGCAGCCAGTATACAGGGGTGAACACTGAAGCTTTCTTT	CASSQYTGVNTEAFF	TRBD1	TRBV5-1	TRBJ1-1	-
TGTGCCAGCAGTCTCGACATCCGGGACAGGGCTTCACCCCTCCACTTT	CASSLDIRDRASPLHF	TRBD1	TRBV27	TRBJ1-6	-
TGTGCCAGTAGTTCCAACTGGGGGCATGACGAGCAGTACTTC	CASSSNWGHDEQYF	-	TRBV19	TRBJ2-7	-
TGCGCCAGCAGCTCATACTGGACTAGCGACCTCACAGATACGCAGTATTTT	CASSSYWTSDLTDTQYF	TRBD2	TRBV5-1	TRBJ2-3	once
TGTGCCGCGGGGGGCGCTTTCTTT	CAAGGAFF	-	TRBV6-5	TRBJ1-1	few
TGTGCCAGCAGTGAACCCAACAGGGGGAACACTGAAGCTTTCTTT	CASSEPNRGNTEAFF	TRBD1	TRBV2	TRBJ1-1	-
TGTGCCAGTAGTATAGATTGGACTAGCACAGATACGCAGTATTTT	CASSIDWTSTDTQYF	-	TRBV19	TRBJ2-3	-
TGTGCCAGCAGCTTAGCCGGGCGGGGGGGCACAGATACGCAGTATTTT	CASSLAGRGGTDTQYF	TRBD2	TRBV7-3	TRBJ2-3	-
TGCGCCAGCAGCTTTGAGGCAGGGGGAAACACCGGGGAGCTGTTTTTT	CASSFEAGGNTGELFF	TRBD1	TRBV5-1	TRBJ2-2	-
TGTGCCAGCAGCTTGATGTTTCGGGGTTTGCAAGAGACCCAGTACTTC	CASSLMFRGLQETQYF	-	TRBV5-4	TRBJ2-5	-
TGTGCCACCGCAGGGGACAGGGTGACAGATACGCAGTATTTT	CATAGDRVTDTQYF	TRBD1	TRBV6-5	TRBJ2-3	-
TGTGCCAGCAGCTTAGCTCTAGCGGGAGGTTACGAGCAGTACTTC	CASSLALAGGYEQYF	TRBD2	TRBV7-8	TRBJ2-7	-
TGTGCCAGCAGCTCGGAAGCGGCTTCCTACGAGCAGTACTTC	CASSSEAASYEQYF	-	TRBV7-6	TRBJ2-7	-
TGCAGCGTTGAAGGGATGGCGGGGAGCTCCTACAATGAGCAGTTCTTC	CSVEGMAGSSYNEQFF	-	TRBV29-1	TRBJ2-1	-
TGCGCCAGCAGCTTTACAGGCAGTGGTAATTCACCCCTCCACTTT	CASSFTGSGNSPLHF	-	TRBV5-1	TRBJ1-6	few
TGTGCCAGTAGTATAGCGCGAGACTTCTACAATGAGCAGTTCTTC	CASSIARDFYNEQFF	-	TRBV19	TRBJ2-1	-
TGCGCCAGCAGCCAAGCTTTGACCGGGGATGGCTACACCTTC	CASSQALTGDGYTF	-	TRBV4-1	TRBJ1-2	-
TGTGCCAGCAGCTTGGGGACAGGGGGATACGAGCAGTACTTC	CASSLGTGGYEQYF	TRBD1	TRBV5-4	TRBJ2-7	-
TGTGCCAGCAGTGAAGCGGGAGAAGTGTGGAATGAGCAGTTCTTC	CASSEAGEVWNEQFF	TRBD2	TRBV9	TRBJ2-1	-
TGTGCCAGCAGTTGGGTCCCGGGGAGTCGCTACAATGAGCAGTTCTTC	CASSWVPGSRYNEQFF	-	TRBV27	TRBJ2-1	-
TGCGCCAGCAGCCAAGCGGGGGAAACCTATGGCTACATCTTC	CASSQAGETYGYIF	-	TRBV4-1	TRBJ1-2	-
TGCGCCAGCAGGGGGGGCACTGAAGCTTTCTTT	CASRGGTEAFF	-	TRBV5-1	TRBJ1-1	-
TGTGCCCGAGAAGGGACTAGCGGGGGGGAGAGCACAGATACGCAGTATTTT	CAREGTSGGESTDTQYF	TRBD2	TRBV30	TRBJ2-3	-
TGTGCCAGCAGCCAAGGGCTGGGGGCGGGCAATGAGCAGTTCTTC	CASSQGLGAGNEQFF	-	TRBV14	TRBJ2-1	-
TGCGCCAGCAGCCAAAAGACTCGCGGGGTGAAAGACAATGAGCAGTTCTTC	CASSQKTRGVKDNEQFF	-	TRBV4-1	TRBJ2-1	-
TGTGCCAGCAGCGTAGGGATCTCAGCGGGTTCCTACAATGAGCAGTTCTTC	CASSVGISAGSYNEQFF	-	TRBV9	TRBJ2-1	-
TGTGCCACCAGTGACCGGGGGGTCGGCGGGGAGCTGTTTTTT	CATSDRGVGGELFF	TRBD2	TRBV15	TRBJ2-2	once
TGTGCCAGCAGTGAAGCGCGGTCCGTCAACACCGGGGAGCTGTTTTTT	CASSEARSVNTGELFF	-	TRBV6-1	TRBJ2-2	-
TGTGCCAGCACCCTTCCCGGGGGGGCGACAGATACGCAGTATTTT	CASTLPGGATDTQYF	TRBD2	TRBV11-3	TRBJ2-3	-
TGTGCCAGCAGGGCGGGGATAAGCTCCTACAATGAGCAGTTCTTC	CASRAGISSYNEQFF	-	TRBV7-9	TRBJ2-1	-
TGTGCCAGCAGCTTAGGAGGGACAGTCTACGAGCAGTACTTC	CASSLGGTVYEQYF	TRBD1	TRBV11-2	TRBJ2-7	-
TGTGCCAGCAGCTTTCCCGGACAGGGGGCTCATGAGCAGTTCTTC	CASSFPGQGAHEQFF	TRBD1	TRBV7-9	TRBJ2-1	-
TGTGCCAGCAGCCGGAGGGACAGTTACTACGAGCAGTACTTC	CASSRRDSYYEQYF	-	TRBV7-8	TRBJ2-7	-
TGTGCCAGCAGTGGTCCGTGGGGGCTGGTTGAGGGGCACTTC	CASSGPWGLVEGHF	-	TRBV28	TRBJ2-7	-